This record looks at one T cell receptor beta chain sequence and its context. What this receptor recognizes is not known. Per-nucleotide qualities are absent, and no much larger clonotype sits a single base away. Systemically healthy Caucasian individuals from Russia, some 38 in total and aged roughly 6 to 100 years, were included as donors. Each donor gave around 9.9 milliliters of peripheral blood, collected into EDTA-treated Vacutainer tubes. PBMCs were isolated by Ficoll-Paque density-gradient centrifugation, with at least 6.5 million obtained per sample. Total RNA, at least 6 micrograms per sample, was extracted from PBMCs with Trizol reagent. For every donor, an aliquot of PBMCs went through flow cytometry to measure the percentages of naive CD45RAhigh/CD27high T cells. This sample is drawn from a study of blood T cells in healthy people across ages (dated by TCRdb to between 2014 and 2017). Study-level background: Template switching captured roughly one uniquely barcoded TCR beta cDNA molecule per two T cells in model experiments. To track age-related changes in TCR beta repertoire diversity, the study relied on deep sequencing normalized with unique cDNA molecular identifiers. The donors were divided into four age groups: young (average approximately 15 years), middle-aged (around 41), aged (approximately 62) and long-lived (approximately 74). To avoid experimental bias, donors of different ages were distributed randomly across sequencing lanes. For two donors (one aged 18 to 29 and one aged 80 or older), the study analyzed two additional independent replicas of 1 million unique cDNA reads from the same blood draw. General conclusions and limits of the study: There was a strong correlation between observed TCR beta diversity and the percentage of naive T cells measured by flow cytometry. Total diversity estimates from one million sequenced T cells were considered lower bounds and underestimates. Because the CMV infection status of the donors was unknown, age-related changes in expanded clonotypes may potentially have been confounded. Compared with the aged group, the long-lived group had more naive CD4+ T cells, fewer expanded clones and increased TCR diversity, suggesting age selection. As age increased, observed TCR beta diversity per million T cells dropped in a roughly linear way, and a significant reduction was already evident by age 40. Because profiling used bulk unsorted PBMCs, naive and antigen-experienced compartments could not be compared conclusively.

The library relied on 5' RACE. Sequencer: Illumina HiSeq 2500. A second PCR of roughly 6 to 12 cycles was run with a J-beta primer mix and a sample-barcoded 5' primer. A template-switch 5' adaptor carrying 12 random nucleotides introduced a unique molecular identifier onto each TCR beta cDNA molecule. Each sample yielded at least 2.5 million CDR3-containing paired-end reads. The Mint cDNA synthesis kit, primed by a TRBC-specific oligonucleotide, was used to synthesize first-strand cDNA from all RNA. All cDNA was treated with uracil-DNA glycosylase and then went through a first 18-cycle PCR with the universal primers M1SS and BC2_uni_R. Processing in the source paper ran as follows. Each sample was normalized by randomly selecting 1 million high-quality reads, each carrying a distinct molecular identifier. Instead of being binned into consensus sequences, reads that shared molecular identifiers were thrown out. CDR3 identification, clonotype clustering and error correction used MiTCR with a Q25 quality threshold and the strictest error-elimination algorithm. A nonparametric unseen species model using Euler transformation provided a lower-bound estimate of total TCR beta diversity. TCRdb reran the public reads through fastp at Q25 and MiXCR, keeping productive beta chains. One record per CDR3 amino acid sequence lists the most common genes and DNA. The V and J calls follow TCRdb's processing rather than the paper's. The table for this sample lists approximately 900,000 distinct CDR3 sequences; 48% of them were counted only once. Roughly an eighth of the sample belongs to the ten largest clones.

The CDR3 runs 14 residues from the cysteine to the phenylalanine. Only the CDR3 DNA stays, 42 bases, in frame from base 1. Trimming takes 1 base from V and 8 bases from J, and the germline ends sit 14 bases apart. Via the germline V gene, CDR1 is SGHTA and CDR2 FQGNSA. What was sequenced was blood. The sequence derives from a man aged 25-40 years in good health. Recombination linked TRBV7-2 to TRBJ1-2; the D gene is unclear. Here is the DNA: TGTGCCAGCAGCTTAGTCGCCAGGTCTCCGGGCTACACCTTC. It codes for CASSLVARSPGYTF.